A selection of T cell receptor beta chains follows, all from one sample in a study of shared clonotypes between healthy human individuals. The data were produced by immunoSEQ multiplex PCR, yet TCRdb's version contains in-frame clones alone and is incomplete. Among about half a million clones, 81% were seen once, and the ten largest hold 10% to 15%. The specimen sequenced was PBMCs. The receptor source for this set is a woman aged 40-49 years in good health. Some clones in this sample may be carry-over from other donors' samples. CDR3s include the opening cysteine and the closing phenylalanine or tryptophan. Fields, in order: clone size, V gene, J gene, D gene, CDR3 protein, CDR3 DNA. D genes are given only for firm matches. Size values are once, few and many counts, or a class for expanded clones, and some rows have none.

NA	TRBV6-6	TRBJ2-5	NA	CASSRGETQYF	TGTGCCAGCAGCAGGGGAGAGACCCAGTACTTC
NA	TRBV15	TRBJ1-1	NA	CATSREVRATEAFF	TGTGCCACCAGCAGAGAGGTGAGGGCCACTGAAGCTTTCTTT
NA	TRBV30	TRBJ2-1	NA	CAWSVAAGASYNEQFF	TGTGCCTGGAGTGTTGCTGCGGGGGCGTCCTACAATGAGCAGTTCTTC
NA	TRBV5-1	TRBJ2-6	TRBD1	CASSSLAGTGVSGANVLTF	TGCGCCAGCAGCAGCCTCGCCGGGACAGGGGTCTCTGGGGCCAACGTCCTGACTTTC
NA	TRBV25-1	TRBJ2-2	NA	CASSVTGTRTGELFF	TGTGCCAGCAGTGTAACCGGGACTCGCACCGGGGAGCTGTTTTTT
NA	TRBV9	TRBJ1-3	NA	CASSVGGESGNTIYF	TGTGCCAGCAGCGTGGGAGGGGAATCTGGAAACACCATATATTTT
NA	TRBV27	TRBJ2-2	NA	CASSPVQRNTGELFF	TGTGCCAGCAGTCCAGTCCAGCGGAACACCGGGGAGCTGTTTTTT
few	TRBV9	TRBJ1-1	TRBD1	CASSVAGGATEAFF	TGTGCCAGCAGCGTAGCAGGGGGGGCCACTGAAGCTTTCTTT
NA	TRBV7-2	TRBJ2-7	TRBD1	CASSPQGQGNEQYF	TGTGCCAGCAGCCCACAGGGACAGGGTAATGAGCAGTACTTC
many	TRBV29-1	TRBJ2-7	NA	CSVEDLLHEQYF	TGCAGCGTTGAAGATCTTCTCCACGAGCAGTACTTC
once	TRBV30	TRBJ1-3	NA	CAWSAGSSGNTIYF	TGTGCCTGGAGTGCGGGGAGTTCTGGAAACACCATATATTTT
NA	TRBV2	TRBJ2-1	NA	CASSLQNRIGVLFF	TGTGCCAGCAGTTTACAGAACAGAATTGGGGTTCTGTTCTTC
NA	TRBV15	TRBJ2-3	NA	CATSNGPPELGDTQYF	TGTGCCACCAGCAACGGACCCCCCGAGCTGGGGGATACGCAGTATTTT
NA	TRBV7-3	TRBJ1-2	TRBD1	CPAGGIGYTF	TGTCCGGCAGGGGGTATCGGCTACACCTTC
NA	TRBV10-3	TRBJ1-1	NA	CAISESLRNTEAFF	TGTGCCATCAGTGAGTCGCTGAGGAACACTGAAGCTTTCTTT
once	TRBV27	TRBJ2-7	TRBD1	CASSFGQGLYEQYF	TGTGCCAGCAGTTTTGGACAGGGGTTATACGAGCAGTACTTC
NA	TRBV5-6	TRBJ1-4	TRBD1	CASSTGQTNEKLFF	TGTGCCAGCAGTACGGGACAGACTAATGAAAAACTGTTTTTT
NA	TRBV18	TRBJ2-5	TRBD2	CASSGLASREETQYF	TGTGCCAGCTCCGGACTAGCATCCAGGGAGGAGACCCAGTACTTC
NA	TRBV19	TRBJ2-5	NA	CASSRVWRETQYF	TGTGCCAGTAGTAGGGTATGGAGGGAGACCCAGTACTTC
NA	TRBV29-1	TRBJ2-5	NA	CSAGDRQETQYF	TGCAGCGCGGGGGACAGACAAGAGACCCAGTACTTC